The 13 T cell receptor beta chains in this list originate from one sample, sequenced in a study of blood T cell repertoires in COVID-19. Here immunoSEQ multiplex PCR was the method, and the copy in TCRdb shows in-frame clones only, minus some. Counted here are about 190,000 clones, approximately 86% occurring once; the ten biggest clones make up approximately 1.1%. The sample comprised peripheral blood. These receptors were obtained from a man aged 25-45 years with acute or convalescent COVID-19.

This chain links TRBV3-1 (or the pseudogene TRBV3-2) with TRBJ2-1; 7 positions agree with TRBD1. The trim removed 5 bases at V and 9 bases at J, leaving 7 bases unmatched. Germline V gene lookup returns CDR1 LGHDT and CDR2 YNNKEL (reference sequence). The CDR3 is made up of 13 amino acids. The chain's CDR3 is CASSGYSGGEQFF. CDR3 in DNA: TGTGCCAGCAGCGGATACTCAGGGGGTGAGCAGTTCTTC.

The rearrangement links TRBV3-1 (or the pseudogene TRBV3-2) to TRBJ2-4; 8 positions agree with TRBD2. Trimming took 1 base from V and 4 from J; bases not matched to a gene: 6. Per the germline V gene, CDR1 is LGHDT and CDR2 is YNNKEL (reference sequence). CDR3 length equals 16 residues. In nucleotides, the CDR3 is TGTGCCAGCAGCCAAGGACTAGCGATCGGGAAAAACATTCAGTACTTC. Its protein is CASSQGLAIGKNIQYF.

The genes are TRBV28 and TRBJ1-5, with TRBD1 identical over 9 bases. The CDR3 sequence is 15 residues long. Germline V gives CDR1 MDHEN, CDR2 SYDVKM. J gave up 5 bases and V 6 bases, and 8 bases lay outside the gene matches. The CDR3 sequence is CASSTPGQGYQPQHF. The DNA for the CDR3 is TGTGCCAGCAGCACTCCCGGACAGGGGTATCAGCCCCAGCATTTT.

The chain uses TRBV6-6 and TRBJ2-3; TRBD2 agrees at 9 bases. The CDR3 covers 15 residues. With V trimmed by 6 bases and J by 6 bases, 10 bases remained unmatched. Per the germline V gene, CDR1 is MNHNY and CDR2 is SVGAGI (reference sequence). The CDR3 region is CASRLLAGISDTQYF. As DNA, the CDR3 is TGTGCCAGCAGGCTTCTAGCGGGGATCTCGGATACGCAGTATTTT.

This CDR3 is CSVAGTRGISGNTIYF. The CDR3 nucleotides are TGCAGCGTAGCCGGGACAAGGGGAATCTCTGGAAACACCATATATTTT. The chain uses TRBV29-1 and TRBJ1-3, with a possible D match to TRBD1 (6 bases). CDR1 SQVTM and CDR2 ANQGSEA come from the germline V gene. Between the trimmed V and J ends, which lost 6 bases and 0 bases, there was a span of 18 bases. The CDR3 runs to 16 residues.

This chain uses TRBV11-2 with TRBJ2-7; tentative D call: TRBD2 (7 bases). The germline V gene has CDR1 SGHAT and CDR2 FQNNGV. The CDR3 runs 14 residues. The V gene lost 0 bases and the J gene lost 6 bases, with 12 bases spanning the gap. CDR3 protein: CASSLEAGQFEQYF. The CDR3 bases are TGTGCCAGCAGCTTAGAAGCGGGACAATTCGAGCAGTACTTC.

This clone was seen once. This chain joins TRBV16 and TRBJ1-2; the match to TRBD1 covers 9 bases. Germline-derived CDR1 and CDR2 are KGHSY and FQNENV. V lost 4 bases and J lost 8; bases outside the gene matches: 17. The CDR3 totals 17 residues. DNA for the CDR3: TGTGCCAGCAGCCCTGCATCATGGGACAGGGCAGTGGGGGGCTACACCTTC. Translating gives CASSPASWDRAVGGYTF.

V usage is TRBV19 and J usage is TRBJ2-3; 10 nucleotides match TRBD2. CDR3 length: 19 residues. Trimming at V came to 4 bases and at J to 2 bases, leaving 15 bases not matched to a gene. Germline CDR1 reads LNHDA; CDR2 reads SQIVND (reference sequence). This CDR3 is CASSRGGLGLADFTDTQYF. Here the CDR3 DNA reads TGTGCCAGTAGTAGAGGGGGTCTCGGACTAGCGGACTTCACAGATACGCAGTATTTT.

The genes are TRBV21-1 and TRBJ2-7; no check of the table's D call, TRBD1, against the DNA was made. TRBV21-1 corresponds to a pseudogene. The CDR3 runs 13 residues. The CDR3 region is CASNQEPTYEQYF. The CDR3 DNA sequence: TGTGCCAGCAATCAGGAACCTACCTACGAGCAGTACTTC.

The CDR3 region has the DNA TGTGCCAGCAGCCCTTTTTTCGGGCGGGAGGGCTCGAACACTGAAGCTTTCTTT. Its translation: CASSPFFGREGSNTEAFF. The chain joins TRBV28 to TRBJ1-1; D gene unclear. This CDR3 region has 18 residues. CDR1 and CDR2 (germline): MDHEN, SYDVKM. Deletions cut 6 bases from V and 1 base from J, with 24 bases between.

The chain links TRBV11-1 to TRBJ2-7; D is perhaps TRBD1 (5 bases). V was trimmed by 5 bases and J by 1 base, leaving 15 bases between them. Germline V gene data show CDR1 as SGHAT and CDR2 as FQDESV (reference sequence). The CDR3 is 15 amino acids. Written as DNA, the CDR3 is TGTGCCAGCAGCCCATGGGGCAGGGTGTCCTACGAGCAGTACTTC. It codes for CASSPWGRVSYEQYF. Supplemented by reference TRBV11-1 and TRBJ2-7, the full variable domain reads EAEVAQSPRYKITEKSQAVAFWCDPISGHATLYWYRQILGQGPELLVQFQDESVVDDSQLPKDRFSAERLKGVDSTLKIQPAELGDSAMYLCASSPWGRVSYEQYFGPGTRLTVT.

The chain employs TRBV28 and TRBJ2-1; 7 bases align to TRBD2. The V segment lost 4 bases and the J segment 4 bases; nucleotides outside the gene matches: 10. The length of the CDR3 is 16 residues. The germline V gene encodes CDR1 MDHEN and CDR2 SYDVKM. The CDR3: CASSSPQAGSYNEQFF. CDR3 bases: TGTGCCAGCAGTTCCCCGCAAGCGGGGAGTTACAATGAGCAGTTCTTC.

The rearrangement uses TRBV11-3 and TRBJ2-1; 8 nucleotides agree with TRBD1. This CDR3 comprises 15 residues. The V gene end was trimmed by 5 bases and the J gene end by 7 bases; junction bases not matched to a gene: 10. Per germline, CDR1 SGHNT and CDR2 YENEEA. The CDR3 loop is CASSAGGQGRNEQFF. CDR3 nucleotide sequence: TGTGCCAGCAGCGCTGGAGGACAGGGAAGGAATGAGCAGTTCTTC.